The subject of this entry is one T cell receptor (beta chain). Its specificity is unknown. The sample belongs to a study of cytomegalovirus exposure and HLA in healthy donors. Overall study: Inside one of the first data releases sat about 85 million unique TCRs taken from HLA-typed donors. Most genotyped donors, approximately 77% of about 400, had Caucasian-associated genetic ancestry. The study, taken as a whole, reports: CMV serostatus was the sole immune exposure information available.

The CDR3 runs 14 residues. V was cut by 4 bases and J by 8 bases, with 12 bases left in between. Germline V gene data show CDR1 as KGHSH and CDR2 as LQKENI. With 60 Vbeta and 13 Jbeta primers, the PCR was carried out. Libraries were prepared by immunoSEQ multiplex PCR; TCRdb keeps only in-frame clonotypes and omits some of them. This sample has 100,000 or so clones, with 74% found just once. It was healthy bone marrow donors who served as donors. The sequence was collected from a human donor in good health. The chain links TRBV18 to TRBJ1-6, with D unclear. What was sequenced was PBMCs. The chain's CDR3 is CASSRSQQDSPLHF. For the CDR3, the DNA is TGTGCCAGCTCACGAAGTCAGCAGGATTCACCCCTCCACTTT.